This is a list of T cell receptor beta chains from one sample in a study of OX40 agonist ivuxolimab in advanced cancers. TCRdb's table, derived via immunoSEQ multiplex PCR, lists solely in-frame clones and lacks some. The sample lists around 95,000 clones, 89% occurring once. Sequences were derived from CD4+ or CD8+ T cells sorted from blood, sampled in a trial of the OX40 agonist ivuxolimab. The receptors stem from an adult with an advanced solid tumor such as melanoma, head and neck, liver or kidney cancer. The CDR3 runs from the conserved cysteine through the conserved F or W. D genes are given only for firm matches. Rows may omit the clone size; those that give it use once, few, many or a size class.

TRBD1,few,TRBJ1-4,TRBV28,CASRDRGALLEKLFF,TGTGCCAGCAGAGACAGGGGCGCTCTTTTAGAAAAACTGTTTTTT
NA,NA,TRBJ1-3,TRBV4-1,CASSQPGAGNTIYF,TGCGCCAGCAGCCAACCAGGGGCTGGAAACACCATATATTTT
NA,many,TRBJ1-2,TRBV29-1,CSTRTADYGYTF,TGCAGCACACGGACGGCCGATTATGGCTACACCTTC
TRBD2,NA,TRBJ2-3,TRBV2,CASRLLAGVSDTQYF,TGTGCCAGCAGATTACTAGCGGGGGTATCAGATACGCAGTATTTT
TRBD2,NA,TRBJ2-1,TRBV5-4,CASSLATSGSINEQFF,TGTGCCAGCAGCTTGGCTACTAGCGGGAGTATCAATGAGCAGTTCTTC
NA,NA,TRBJ1-5,TRBV5-1,CASSLVPNQPQHF,TGCGCCAGCAGCTTGGTCCCCAATCAGCCCCAGCATTTT
NA,NA,TRBJ2-2,TRBV5-1,CASSWGQNTGELFF,TGCGCCAGCAGCTGGGGACAGAACACCGGGGAGCTGTTTTTT
TRBD1,NA,TRBJ1-2,TRBV29-1,CSVPPTGGNGYTF,TGCAGCGTTCCTCCCACAGGGGGGAATGGCTACACCTTC
TRBD2,NA,TRBJ2-7,TRBV4-2,CASSRRLAVSYEQYF,TGTGCCAGCAGCCGCCGACTAGCGGTATCCTACGAGCAGTACTTC
NA,NA,TRBJ2-1,TRBV9,CASSPRVGGGQEQFF,TGTGCCAGCAGCCCCCGTGTCGGGGGAGGACAAGAGCAGTTCTTC
NA,NA,TRBJ1-2,TRBV9,CASSVGAGQNYGYTF,TGTGCCAGCAGCGTTGGGGCAGGACAGAACTATGGCTACACCTTC
NA,NA,TRBJ2-5,TRBV5-1,CASSSSQETQYF,TGCGCCAGCAGCTCATCCCAAGAGACCCAGTACTTC
NA,NA,TRBJ2-7,TRBV7-6,CASSLSGLEEQYF,TGTGCCAGCAGCTTATCGGGATTGGAGGAGCAGTACTTC
NA,NA,TRBJ1-5,TRBV6-1,CASRYQPQHF,TGTGCCAGCAGGTATCAGCCCCAGCATTTT
NA,NA,TRBJ1-5,TRBV6-1,CASSETGSESQPQHF,TGTGCCAGCAGTGAAACAGGGTCAGAATCACAGCCCCAGCATTTT
TRBD1,NA,TRBJ1-5,TRBV11-1,CASSLDGQANQPQHF,TGTGCCAGCAGCTTAGATGGACAGGCCAATCAGCCCCAGCATTTT